The 21 T cell receptor beta chains below all came from one sample that was sequenced in a study of memory CD4+ T cells and cytomegalovirus serostatus (dated by TCRdb to 2018 to 2020). Single viable CD3+CD4+CD8-CD45RO+ cells were sorted as memory CD4+ T cells on a FACSAria II. Library creation used the immunoSEQ multiplex PCR assay. In TCRdb, the immuneACCESS table is reduced to in-frame sequences with V and J assigned. These tables do not hold every clone; where another copy was compared, an unresolved V gene accounts for under half, and the others remain unexplained. Counted in this sample were approximately 40,000 clones; 76% of them appeared once. The ten largest clones capture around 1.9% of the sample. The sample consisted of memory CD4+ T cells from blood. The source is an adult in good health and CMV-seronegative.

The chain has TRBV18 and TRBJ2-1; D not resolved. The V and J ends lost 4 bases and 1 base respectively, with 8 bases between them. Germline CDR1 KGHSH, CDR2 LQKENI. CDR3 length equals 14 residues. The CDR3 DNA reads as TGTGCCAGCTCACTGAGTAGGTCCTACAATGAGCAGTTCTTC. This sequence encodes CASSLSRSYNEQFF.

The chain uses TRBV19 and TRBJ1-5, with 10 bases identical to TRBD1. Germline lookup yields CDR1 LNHDA and CDR2 SQIVND (reference sequence). Trimming took 7 bases from V and 7 from J; bases not matched to a gene: 10. This CDR3 spans 15 amino acids. CDR3 amino acids: CASTLGQGVGQPQHF. CDR3 nucleotide sequence: TGTGCCAGTACACTCGGACAGGGGGTTGGCCAGCCCCAGCATTTT. The complete variable domain, with remaining parts taken from reference TRBV19 and TRBJ1-5, reads DGGITQSPKYLFRKEGQNVTLSCEQNLNHDAMYWYRQDPGQGLRLIYYSQIVNDFQKGDIAEGYSVSREKKESFPLTVTSAQKNPTAFYLCASTLGQGVGQPQHFGDGTRLSIL.

The genes are TRBV7-9 and TRBJ2-3, with 8 nucleotides matching TRBD2. Per the germline V gene, CDR1 is SEHNR and CDR2 is FQNEAQ (reference sequence). The CDR3 length is 16 residues. Trimming took 4 bases from V and 5 from J; bases not matched to a gene: 11. The CDR3, as DNA: TGTGCCAGCAGCTCGGAGCGGGAGTACGTGGGAGATACGCAGTATTTT. Translation: CASSSEREYVGDTQYF.

This clone came up a few times. The chain is built from TRBV5-5 and TRBJ2-7; weak D call: TRBD1 (6 bases). V was cut by 0 bases and J by 4 bases, with 11 bases left in between. The CDR3 extends over 14 amino acids. Germline-derived CDR1 and CDR2 are SGHKS and YYEKEE (reference sequence). This CDR3 is CASSLGQGIYEQYF. DNA for the CDR3: TGTGCCAGCAGCTTGGGGCAGGGGATTTACGAGCAGTACTTC. Using reference TRBV5-5 and TRBJ2-7 for the parts outside the CDR3, the full variable domain is DAGVTQSPTHLIKTRGQQVTLRCSPISGHKSVSWYQQVLGQGPQFIFQYYEKEERGRGNFPDRFSARQFPNYSSELNVNALLLGDSALYLCASSLGQGIYEQYFGPGTRLTVT.

The rearrangement uses TRBV4-2 and TRBJ1-3; D gene unclear. V was shortened by 1 base and J by 3 bases, with 10 bases between the two germline ends. CDR3 length: 15 amino acids. CDR1 and CDR2 (germline): LGHNA, YNFKEQ. The CDR3 loop is CASSQVSELGNTIYF. The DNA of the CDR3 is TGTGCCAGCAGCCAAGTCTCCGAACTTGGAAACACCATATATTTT.

The V gene is TRBV4-2, the J gene TRBJ2-7, with a weak D call TRBD2 (6 bases). Germline loops: CDR1 LGHNA, CDR2 YNFKEQ. Trimming left V 6 bases short and J 2 bases short, with 14 bases between. The CDR3 runs 14 residues. CDR3 protein: CASSPGTATYEQYF. The CDR3 DNA reads as TGTGCCAGCAGTCCCGGGACTGCCACCTACGAGCAGTACTTC.

The chain has TRBV5-4 and TRBJ1-6; 10 nucleotides line up with TRBD1. The CDR3 sequence is 16 residues long. Trimming cost V 3 bases and J 8 bases; bases outside gene matches: 8. The germline gives CDR1 SGHNT, CDR2 YYREEE (reference sequence). CDR3 sequence: CASSSGTGASYSPLHF. The CDR3 region has the DNA TGTGCCAGCAGCTCCGGGACAGGGGCGTCTTATTCACCCCTCCACTTT. Complete variable domain (other parts from reference TRBV5-4 and TRBJ1-6): ETGVTQSPTHLIKTRGQQVTLRCSSQSGHNTVSWYQQALGQGPQFIFQYYREEENGRGNFPPRFSGLQFPNYSSELNVNALELDDSALYLCASSSGTGASYSPLHFGNGTRLTVT.

The genes are TRBV28 and TRBJ1-5; a possible D gene is TRBD1 (6 bases). Germline CDR1 is MDHEN and CDR2 is SYDVKM. The V end lost 5 bases, the J end lost 7 bases, and 6 bases lay between the germline ends. CDR3 size: 11 residues. CDR3 sequence (DNA): TGTGCCAGCAGTACAGGGCAGCCCCAGCATTTT. Protein sequence: CASSTGQPQHF.

The CDR3: CASSFQTANTGELFF. The CDR3 bases are TGTGCCAGCAGTTTTCAGACCGCGAACACCGGGGAGCTGTTTTTT. The V call is TRBV28, the J call TRBJ2-2, with D hard to call. Germline V CDR1 and CDR2: MDHEN, SYDVKM. The CDR3 is 15 amino acids. The V end lost 3 bases, the J end lost 0 bases, and 8 bases lay between the germline ends. Filled out from reference TRBV28 and TRBJ2-2, the complete variable domain reads DVKVTQSSRYLVKRTGEKVFLECVQDMDHENMFWYRQDPGLGLRLIYFSYDVKMKEKGDIPEGYSVSREKKERFSLILESASTNQTSMYLCASSFQTANTGELFFGEGSRLTVL.

The chain joins TRBV6-1 to TRBJ1-1, with D perhaps TRBD1 (6 bases). Trimming pared 2 bases from V and 0 bases from J, leaving 16 bases between. The CDR3 extends over 17 amino acids. Looked up from germline, CDR1 is MNHNS and CDR2 is SASEGT. The CDR3 DNA follows: TGTGCCAGCAGTGAAAGGGGGGGGGCCTTAGTGAACACTGAAGCTTTCTTT. Amino acids: CASSERGGALVNTEAFF.

The chain employs TRBV5-1 and TRBJ1-2; weak D call: TRBD1 (5 bases). The V end lost 0 bases, the J end lost 7 bases, and 16 bases lay between the germline ends. The CDR3 runs 15 residues. Germline V gene data show CDR1 as SGHRS and CDR2 as YFSETQ. The chain's CDR3 is CASSLDAGLLGGYTF. CDR3 bases: TGCGCCAGCAGCTTGGATGCAGGGCTCCTCGGTGGCTACACCTTC. Supplemented by reference TRBV5-1 and TRBJ1-2, the full variable domain reads KAGVTQTPRYLIKTRGQQVTLSCSPISGHRSVSWYQQTPGQGLQFLFEYFSETQRNKGNFPGRFSGRQFSNSRSEMNVSTLELGDSALYLCASSLDAGLLGGYTFGSGTRLTVV.

The chain carries TRBV10-1 and TRBJ2-2; 7 nucleotides line up with TRBD2. The germline V gene has CDR1 WNHNN and CDR2 SYGVQD (reference sequence). The CDR3 is made up of 14 amino acids. V shed 4 bases, J shed 4 bases, and the junction held 3 bases outside the gene matches. The CDR3 loop is CASSAGGRTGELFF. The CDR3 DNA follows: TGCGCCAGCAGTGCGGGGGGTCGCACCGGGGAGCTGTTTTTT.

The V and J genes are TRBV7-8 and TRBJ1-6; TRBD1 might be the D (5 bases). The V and J ends lost 1 base and 0 bases respectively, with 16 bases between them. CDR3 size: 19 residues. Germline CDR1 is SGHVS and CDR2 is FQNEAQ. Written as DNA, the CDR3 is TGTGCCAGCAGCTTAGGTGGCAGGGTTGATAGCTCCTATAATTCACCCCTCCACTTT. Translation: CASSLGGRVDSSYNSPLHF.

J is TRBJ2-5 and V is TRBV5-6; 10 nucleotides line up with TRBD1. Unmatched junction bases numbered 10, after V lost 4 bases and J lost 4 bases. CDR3 size: 16 residues. Germline-derived CDR1 and CDR2 are SGHDT and YYEEEE. The CDR3 DNA sequence: TGTGCCAGCAGCGGGTGGACAGGGGGTTCGATAGAGACCCAGTACTTC. Its translation is CASSGWTGGSIETQYF.

This sequence joins TRBV14 and TRBJ2-7; the D call may be TRBD1 or TRBD2 (5 bases each). Germline V gene data show CDR1 as SGHDN and CDR2 as FVKESK. This CDR3 has 15 amino acids. V lost 3 bases, J lost 0 bases, and 12 bases lay in between. DNA for the CDR3: TGTGCCAGCAGCCAGCCCGGGACCGCCTCCTACGAGCAGTACTTC. Translated: CASSQPGTASYEQYF.

The V call is TRBV14, the J call TRBJ1-2; possible D gene TRBD1, 6 bases. CDR1 and CDR2 (germline): SGHDN, FVKESK. The CDR3 sequence is 15 residues long. Trimming removed 1 base from V and 4 bases from J, with 13 bases in between. For the CDR3, the DNA is TGTGCCAGCAGCCAAGTGGGCAGGGGTGTCTATGGCTACACCTTC. Residues: CASSQVGRGVYGYTF.

The chain is built from TRBV5-4 and TRBJ2-3; the match to TRBD2 covers 10 bases. The V gene end was trimmed by 4 bases and the J gene end by 0 bases; junction bases not matched to a gene: 8. The CDR3 is 17 residues long. Per germline, CDR1 SGHNT and CDR2 YYREEE (reference sequence). CDR3 nucleotide sequence: TGTGCCAGCAGCCGGACTAGCGGAGGGGCTAGCACAGATACGCAGTATTTT. Translation: CASSRTSGGASTDTQYF.

The chain couples TRBV6-1 to TRBJ1-1; TRBD1 might be the D (6 bases). V was clipped by 0 bases and J by 0 bases, with 11 bases between them. Germline V CDR1 and CDR2: MNHNS, SASEGT. The length of the CDR3 is 16 residues. The CDR3 sequence: CASSEAGGIMNTEAFF. The CDR3 coding sequence is TGTGCCAGCAGTGAAGCAGGGGGAATTATGAACACTGAAGCTTTCTTT.

This clone is medium-sized in the sample. The chain has TRBV15 and TRBJ2-5; no definite D call. Germline CDR1 is LNHNV and CDR2 is YYDKDF (reference sequence). V lost 5 bases, J lost 5 bases, and 9 bases lay in between. The CDR3 is 12 residues long. Here the CDR3 reads CATSLNWETQYF. CDR3 nucleotides: TGTGCCACCAGCCTAAACTGGGAGACCCAGTACTTC.

V gene TRBV7-2 combines with J gene TRBJ2-5; D uncertain. The CDR3 is 14 amino acids. V gave up 1 base and J gave up 7 bases, with 13 bases separating them. Germline-derived CDR1 and CDR2 are SGHTA and FQGNSA. CDR3 bases: TGTGCCAGCAGCTTAGATCCCCCCGGCGGGACCCAGTACTTC. Its translation: CASSLDPPGGTQYF.

The chain has TRBV18 and TRBJ2-5; D remains ambiguous. The CDR3 totals 12 residues. With 3 bases removed from V and 5 bases from J, the gap between germline ends came to 7 bases. CDR1 KGHSH and CDR2 LQKENI come from the germline V gene. The CDR3 sequence: CASSPQPETQYF. For the CDR3, the DNA is TGTGCCAGCTCACCCCAACCGGAGACCCAGTACTTC.